Listed below are T cell receptor beta chains from one sample, sequenced in a study of blood T cell repertoires in COVID-19. TCRdb keeps only in-frame clones here, not all; method: immunoSEQ multiplex PCR. The data show roughly 670,000 clones, around 89% seen once. Specimen: peripheral blood. The origin of the receptors is a woman under 30 with acute or convalescent COVID-19. Each CDR3 is given with its conserved first and last residue. The D gene is left open where the match is weak. Size values are once, few and many counts, or a class for expanded clones, and some rows have none.

D,J,size,V,DNA,CDR3
NA,TRBJ2-3,NA,TRBV6-4,TGTGCCAGCAGTGAAGCCGGACTGGCAAGCCCAGATACGCAGTATTTT,CASSEAGLASPDTQYF
TRBD1,TRBJ1-2,once,TRBV7-9,TGTGCCAGCAGCTTGCCGTCCGACAGGGTCTATGGCTACACCTTC,CASSLPSDRVYGYTF
NA,TRBJ2-7,NA,TRBV11-2,TGTGCCAGCAGCCTAGGGGCTCCGGGACTCAACTACGAGCAGTACTTC,CASSLGAPGLNYEQYF
TRBD1,TRBJ1-2,NA,TRBV11-2,TGTGCCAGCAGCCCCAGGGACAGACACTATGGCTACACCTTC,CASSPRDRHYGYTF
TRBD1,TRBJ1-4,NA,TRBV30,TGTGCCTGGAGTGGCGGTGGGACAGGGGGTGAAAAACTGTTTTTT,CAWSGGGTGGEKLFF
NA,TRBJ1-1,NA,TRBV9,TGTGCCAGCAGCGGAAGGGACAAAAACACTGAAGCTTTCTTT,CASSGRDKNTEAFF
NA,TRBJ1-5,NA,TRBV9,TGTGCCAGCAGCGTGGGATGGGGGGTTGATCAGCCCCAGCATTTT,CASSVGWGVDQPQHF
TRBD1,TRBJ1-1,NA,TRBV9,TGTGCCAGCAGCGGAGGACAGGGTCGCGTTGAAGCTTTCTTT,CASSGGQGRVEAFF
TRBD1,TRBJ1-2,NA,TRBV27,TGTGCCAGCAGCCGACAGGGGGCCGTCGGGGACTATGGCTACACCTTC,CASSRQGAVGDYGYTF
NA,TRBJ1-2,NA,TRBV28,TGTGCCAGCATTCCCTCCCTAGGGAGTGGCTACACCTTC,CASIPSLGSGYTF
NA,TRBJ1-2,NA,TRBV18,TGTGCCAGCTCACAAACCGGCGGGCAGCGGAGACCTTATGGCTACACCTTC,CASSQTGGQRRPYGYTF
NA,TRBJ2-1,NA,TRBV30,TGTGCCTGGAGTGGGAGATCCTACAATGAGCAGTTCTTC,CAWSGRSYNEQFF
NA,TRBJ1-1,NA,TRBV21-1,TGTGCCAGCAGCAAAGTGAGACAGGGGGCTGGCGCTTTCTTT,CASSKVRQGAGAFF
NA,TRBJ2-2,NA,TRBV6-6,TGTGCCAGCAGCGAGGGGGTGGTTGGGACCGGGGAGCTGTTTTTT,CASSEGVVGTGELFF
TRBD1,TRBJ1-1,NA,TRBV28,TGTGCCAGCAGTCCTTACCAGGGGGGGAACACTGAAGCTTTCTTT,CASSPYQGGNTEAFF
NA,TRBJ1-2,NA,TRBV2,TGTGCCAGCAGCCGACAGAGGATCGGCTACACCTTC,CASSRQRIGYTF
TRBD1,TRBJ1-2,NA,TRBV29-1,TGCAGCGTTACAGGGGGAAATGGGGGCTACACCTTC,CSVTGGNGGYTF
NA,TRBJ2-2,NA,TRBV7-2,TGTGCCAGCAGCTTACCCCCTGGGCAGGGAGGGGGCACCGGGGAGCTGTTTTTT,CASSLPPGQGGGTGELFF
NA,TRBJ1-2,NA,TRBV6-2/TRBV6-3,TGTGCCAGCAGTAATTCGGACTTAAGCGGCTACACCTTC,CASSNSDLSGYTF
NA,TRBJ1-1,NA,TRBV7-9,TGTGCCAGCAGGGAGGAACCGGGGGTGAACACTGAAGCTTTCTTT,CASREEPGVNTEAFF
NA,TRBJ2-5,NA,TRBV6-5,TGTGCCAGCAGTTACGTTCCGGCCAGGGGAGAGACCCAGTACTTC,CASSYVPARGETQYF
TRBD1,TRBJ1-1,NA,TRBV15,TGTGCCACCAGCAGAGGAGGACAGGGGAGAACTGAAGCTTTCTTT,CATSRGGQGRTEAFF
NA,TRBJ1-2,NA,TRBV4-2,TGTGCCAGCAGCCCTCGACACACGGACAGCTACACCTTC,CASSPRHTDSYTF
TRBD1,TRBJ1-3,NA,TRBV29-1,TGCAGCGTATGGGACAGCCGAAACACCATATATTTT,CSVWDSRNTIYF
TRBD1,TRBJ1-4,NA,TRBV7-6,TGTGCCAGCAGCCCGCGGGACAGAGGGGAAAAACTGTTTTTT,CASSPRDRGEKLFF
NA,TRBJ1-1,NA,TRBV6-5,TGTGCCAGCAGTCGGGGAGACACTGAAGCTTTCTTT,CASSRGDTEAFF
NA,TRBJ1-5,NA,TRBV27,TGTGCCAGCAGTAAATGGACAGATAGCAATCAGCCCCAGCATTTT,CASSKWTDSNQPQHF
TRBD1,TRBJ2-3,NA,TRBV4-3,TGCGCCAGCAGCCAAGCCCCTACCGGGGACAGGGGAGCAGATACGCAGTATTTT,CASSQAPTGDRGADTQYF
TRBD2,TRBJ2-3,NA,TRBV30,TGTGCCTGGATAGCGGGGGAAACGCAGTATTTT,CAWIAGETQYF